This T cell receptor beta chain derives from a study of shared clonotypes between healthy human individuals. Findings of the study overall: Non-shared clonotypes showed lower generation probabilities than clonotypes common to all four donors.

On sorted subsets, replicate PCRs used approximately 190 ng DNA, or about 30,000 T cell genomes. Some clones are missing from TCRdb's copy, which holds only in-frame ones; the method was immunoSEQ multiplex PCR. The repertoire holds millions of clones, with roughly 92% as singletons. In regard to this clone: Its matching antigen is unknown. Other nucleotide sequences in the sample specify the same CDR3.

Trimming removed 6 bases at V and 3 bases at J, with 5 bases between. Germline CDR1 MNHNS, CDR2 SASEGT. The CDR3 runs 11 residues. The sequenced material came from naive CD4+ T cells sorted from blood. Subset specified: CD45RA+ positively selected. The chain uses TRBV6-1 and TRBJ2-5, with D uncertain. The receptor's source is a man aged 18 to 29 in good health. CDR3: CASSRKETQYF. As DNA, the CDR3 is TGTGCCAGCAGCCGGAAAGAGACCCAGTACTTC.